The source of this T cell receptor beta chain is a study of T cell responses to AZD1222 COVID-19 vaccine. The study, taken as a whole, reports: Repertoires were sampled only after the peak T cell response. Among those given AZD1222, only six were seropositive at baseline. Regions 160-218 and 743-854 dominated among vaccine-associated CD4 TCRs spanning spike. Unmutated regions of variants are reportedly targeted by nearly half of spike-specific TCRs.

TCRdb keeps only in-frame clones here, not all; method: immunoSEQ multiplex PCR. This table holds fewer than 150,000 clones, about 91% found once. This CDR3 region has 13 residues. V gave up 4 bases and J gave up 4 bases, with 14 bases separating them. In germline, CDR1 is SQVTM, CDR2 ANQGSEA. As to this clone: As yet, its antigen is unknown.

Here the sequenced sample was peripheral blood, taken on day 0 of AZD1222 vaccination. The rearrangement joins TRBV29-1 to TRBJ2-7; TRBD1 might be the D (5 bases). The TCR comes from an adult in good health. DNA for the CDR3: TGCAGCGTTGGCAAGGCAGGGTCTTACGAGCAGTACTTC. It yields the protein CSVGKAGSYEQYF.